A selection of T cell receptor beta chains follows, all from one sample in a study of OX40 agonist ivuxolimab in advanced cancers. Here immunoSEQ multiplex PCR was the method, and the copy in TCRdb shows in-frame clones only, minus some. The table has 70,000 or so clones, more than 80% seen once. This sample comprised CD4+ or CD8+ T cells sorted from blood, obtained in a trial of the OX40 agonist ivuxolimab. The receptors were gathered from an adult with an advanced solid tumor such as melanoma, head and neck, liver or kidney cancer. Both conserved end residues are part of each CDR3. The D gene is left open where the match is weak. Clone size is shown for a subset of rows, as once, few, many or a class of expanded clone.

TRBV5-5	TRBJ1-5	NA	NA	CASSWGSGSGQPQHF	TGTGCCAGCAGCTGGGGTTCAGGGTCGGGTCAGCCCCAGCATTTT
TRBV5-4	TRBJ2-2	TRBD2	NA	CASSQGLAGGTGELFF	TGTGCCAGCAGCCAGGGGCTAGCGGGAGGAACCGGGGAGCTGTTTTTT
TRBV2	TRBJ2-2	NA	NA	CASTKRLSPNTGELFF	TGTGCCAGCACAAAGAGGCTTTCTCCCAACACCGGGGAGCTGTTTTTT
TRBV6-5	TRBJ1-1	NA	NA	CASRRPVQGNTEAFF	TGTGCCAGCAGGCGACCAGTCCAGGGGAACACTGAAGCTTTCTTT
TRBV18	TRBJ2-2	NA	NA	CASYAKGGQNTGELFF	TGTGCCAGCTACGCGAAGGGGGGTCAAAACACCGGGGAGCTGTTTTTT
TRBV18	TRBJ2-4	NA	NA	CASSPPGGGPNAIQYF	TGTGCCAGCTCACCACCGGGTGGGGGCCCTAACGCCATTCAGTACTTC
TRBV5-1	TRBJ1-1	NA	NA	CASSLVLGNTEAFF	TGCGCCAGCAGCTTGGTTCTAGGGAACACTGAAGCTTTCTTT
TRBV7-3	TRBJ2-1	NA	NA	CASSLGRTSYNEQFF	TGTGCCAGCAGCTTAGGCAGGACTTCCTACAATGAGCAGTTCTTC
TRBV11-2	TRBJ1-6	NA	NA	CASSLDQGTSPLHF	TGTGCCAGCAGCTTAGATCAGGGGACCTCACCCCTCCACTTT
TRBV6-6	TRBJ2-7	NA	few	CASQQVGMGSYEQYF	TGTGCCAGCCAACAGGTCGGGATGGGCTCCTACGAGCAGTACTTC
TRBV5-4	TRBJ2-1	TRBD1	NA	CASSSGTAASYNEQFF	TGTGCCAGCAGCTCCGGGACAGCGGCCTCCTACAATGAGCAGTTCTTC
TRBV13	TRBJ2-3	TRBD2	NA	CASSPRREVADTQYF	TGTGCCAGCAGCCCTCGACGGGAGGTGGCAGATACGCAGTATTTT
TRBV9	TRBJ1-1	NA	NA	CASSPPGRLEAFF	TGTGCCAGCAGCCCCCCGGGTCGACTTGAAGCTTTCTTT
TRBV28	TRBJ1-1	NA	few	CASSLGRAEAFF	TGTGCCAGCAGTTTGGGGCGGGCTGAAGCTTTCTTT
TRBV5-8	TRBJ1-5	NA	NA	CASSFGYQPQHF	TGTGCCAGCAGCTTTGGGTATCAGCCCCAGCATTTT
TRBV9	TRBJ2-7	NA	NA	CASSVGDEQYF	TGTGCCAGCAGCGTAGGCGACGAGCAGTACTTC
TRBV7-9	TRBJ2-5	NA	few	CASSLQGLSETQYF	TGTGCCAGCAGCTTACAAGGGTTGTCGGAGACCCAGTACTTC
TRBV12-5	TRBJ1-2	NA	NA	CASGHPYSYGYTF	TGTGCTAGTGGTCACCCCTATTCCTATGGCTACACCTTC
TRBV30	TRBJ2-3	NA	NA	CAWSGITPGLISTDTQYF	TGTGCCTGGAGTGGCATCACACCGGGACTTATTAGCACAGATACGCAGTATTTT
TRBV6-1	TRBJ1-1	NA	NA	CASTSFGLNTEAFF	TGTGCCAGCACTTCTTTTGGGCTGAACACTGAAGCTTTCTTT
TRBV28	TRBJ2-1	NA	NA	CASRTPGTYNEQFF	TGTGCCAGCAGGACTCCCGGGACTTACAATGAGCAGTTCTTC
TRBV7-8	TRBJ2-3	TRBD2	NA	CASSGGLAGAGHTQYF	TGTGCCAGCAGTGGGGGACTAGCGGGAGCGGGTCATACGCAGTATTTT
TRBV5-6	TRBJ1-1	TRBD1	NA	CASSFLGQGGTEAFF	TGTGCCAGCAGCTTCCTCGGACAGGGGGGAACTGAAGCTTTCTTT
TRBV6-1	TRBJ2-2	NA	NA	CASSDASVAWAGKSGELFF	TGTGCCAGCAGTGACGCGTCGGTTGCTTGGGCGGGCAAGAGCGGGGAGCTGTTTTTT
TRBV18	TRBJ2-2	NA	NA	CASSPALNWGELFF	TGTGCCAGCTCACCGGCCCTAAACTGGGGGGAGCTGTTTTTT
TRBV9	TRBJ2-2	NA	NA	CASSGRVSTGELFF	TGTGCCAGCAGCGGCCGGGTCTCCACCGGGGAGCTGTTTTTT
TRBV7-3	TRBJ2-5	NA	once	CASSQGDQETQYF	TGTGCCAGCAGCCAGGGAGATCAAGAGACCCAGTACTTC
TRBV28	TRBJ1-3	TRBD1	once	CASSSGTGAGNTIYF	TGTGCCAGCAGTTCGGGGACAGGGGCTGGAAACACCATATATTTT
TRBV7-2	TRBJ2-7	TRBD2	NA	CASSLASGAFSYEQYF	TGTGCCAGCAGCCTGGCTAGCGGAGCCTTCTCCTACGAGCAGTACTTC
TRBV6-6	TRBJ2-7	TRBD1	NA	CASSNTGTGDVDEQYF	TGTGCCAGCAGTAACACCGGGACAGGGGACGTCGACGAGCAGTACTTC
TRBV7-6	TRBJ2-6	NA	NA	CASSLVGRMGPEVSGANVLTF	TGTGCCAGCAGCTTAGTTGGGCGTATGGGCCCCGAGGTCTCTGGGGCCAACGTCCTGACTTTC
TRBV28	TRBJ1-1	NA	NA	CASSPGRELWAFF	TGTGCCAGCAGCCCGGGTCGGGAGCTGTGGGCTTTCTTT
TRBV9	TRBJ2-2	NA	NA	CASGMGGSTGELFF	TGTGCCAGCGGGATGGGAGGTTCCACCGGGGAGCTGTTTTTT
TRBV19	TRBJ1-3	NA	NA	CASSISVSGPGNTIYF	TGTGCCAGTAGTATCTCGGTTTCGGGTCCTGGAAACACCATATATTTT
TRBV9	TRBJ2-1	NA	NA	CASSVRNSEQFF	TGTGCCAGCAGCGTACGTAATAGTGAGCAGTTCTTC
TRBV27	TRBJ1-2	NA	NA	CASRPGQSYGYTF	TGTGCCAGCAGACCTGGACAGTCCTATGGCTACACCTTC
TRBV5-1	TRBJ1-1	NA	NA	CASSLLGGDTEAFF	TGCGCCAGCAGCTTACTGGGAGGGGACACTGAAGCTTTCTTT
TRBV2	TRBJ2-7	NA	NA	CASIAGTGTYEQYF	TGTGCCAGCATTGCCGGGACGGGGACCTACGAGCAGTACTTC
TRBV6-6	TRBJ1-6	NA	NA	CASSYDEDSPLHF	TGTGCCAGCAGTTACGATGAAGATTCACCCCTCCACTTT
TRBV30	TRBJ2-1	NA	NA	CAWSVLAGYNEQFF	TGTGCCTGGAGTGTACTCGCGGGTTACAATGAGCAGTTCTTC
TRBV28	TRBJ1-5	NA	NA	CASSPGSSNQPQHF	TGTGCCAGTAGCCCAGGGTCTAGCAATCAGCCCCAGCATTTT
TRBV11-2	TRBJ2-2	NA	once	CASSPGTGELFF	TGTGCCAGCAGCCCGGGCACCGGGGAGCTGTTTTTT
TRBV28	TRBJ1-1	NA	NA	CASSHRRRNTEAFF	TGTGCCAGCAGCCACAGACGGAGGAACACTGAAGCTTTCTTT
TRBV15	TRBJ1-5	NA	NA	CATSRDGAADSNQPQHF	TGTGCCACCAGCAGAGATGGGGCAGCCGATAGCAATCAGCCCCAGCATTTT
TRBV28	TRBJ1-2	NA	NA	CASSLSPRDLSDYGYTF	TGTGCCAGCAGTCTCTCCCCACGGGACTTGTCCGACTATGGCTACACCTTC